This TCR beta chain comes out of a study of blood T cell repertoires in COVID-19. Study in general: T cells, B-cell-depleted T cells, or PBMCs provided the cDNA or gDNA that served as material.

Germline CDR1 MNHEY, CDR2 SVGAGI. V lost 5 bases and J lost 10; bases outside the gene matches: 8. The CDR3 has 13 amino acids. In the authors' workflow: Estimates of nucleated cell counts were drawn from the amplification of reference gene primers. Libraries were prepared by immunoSEQ multiplex PCR; TCRdb keeps only in-frame clonotypes and omits some of them. V, J and clone size reflect that table, while D and trimming were determined from the DNA. Among about 170,000 clones, roughly 84% were seen once, and the ten largest hold roughly a tenth. The sequencing sample was made of peripheral blood. The V call is TRBV6-5, the J call TRBJ1-1; 9 bases line up with TRBD1. The receptor was derived from a woman at least 80 years old with active or convalescent COVID-19. The CDR3 DNA reads TGTGCCAGCAGTCCGACAGGGGGTAAGGGAGCTTTCTTT. Amino acids: CASSPTGGKGAFF.